The clone carrying this T cell receptor beta chain showed up many times. As for treatment: skin biopsy from PPD injection site in Mantoux-positive individual. The library had UMIs added by 3' ligation of an oligonucleotide to TCR cDNA. Cells were not sorted; total RNA input targeted about 1 to 1000 ng. These data are taken from a study of naive and memory T cell subsets. The V end was cut by 1 base, the J end by 6 bases, with 13 bases between. This CDR3 comprises 15 residues. Amplification of ligated cDNA took four PCR rounds with SP2 and nested alpha and beta constant primers. TCRdb called the UMI-ligation and nested PCR reads again in MiXCR, with one record for every CDR3 protein. The sample consists of approximately 37,000 distinct CDR3 sequences, more than 9.5% of them appearing once.

The origin of this receptor is an adult in good health. The V call is TRBV12-3 or TRBV12-4, the J call TRBJ2-1; D ambiguous. Sequenced material: skin, taken from a tuberculin skin test site. The CDR3: CASSLDRLESNEQFF. CDR3 DNA sequence: TGTGCCAGCAGTTTAGACCGACTGGAGAGCAATGAGCAGTTCTTC.